This record concerns one T cell receptor (beta chain) sequence. This CDR3 spans 13 amino acids. V trimming: 6 bases; J trimming: 6 bases; junction bases outside the gene matches: 4. CDR1 DFQATT and CDR2 SNEGSKA come from the germline V gene (reference sequence). This sample stems from a study of CD8 T cells in Susac syndrome. Random hexamers primed reverse transcription of about 0.45 to 1 ug RNA. Multiplex immunoSEQ PCR targeted 54 Vbeta and 13 Jbeta TCR beta segments. TCRdb re-called the immunoSEQ multiplex PCR reads through MiXCR, storing one row per CDR3 protein. This sample has approximately 220,000 distinct CDR3 sequences, with 85% to 95% found just once.

Source material: CD4+ T cells from PBMCs. The source of this sequence is a human donor with multiple sclerosis. The V call is TRBV20-1, the J call TRBJ2-7; the match to TRBD2 covers 14 bases. CDR3 sequence reads: CSARLAGGREQYF. The CDR3 coding sequence is TGCAGTGCCAGACTAGCGGGGGGGCGCGAGCAGTACTTC.